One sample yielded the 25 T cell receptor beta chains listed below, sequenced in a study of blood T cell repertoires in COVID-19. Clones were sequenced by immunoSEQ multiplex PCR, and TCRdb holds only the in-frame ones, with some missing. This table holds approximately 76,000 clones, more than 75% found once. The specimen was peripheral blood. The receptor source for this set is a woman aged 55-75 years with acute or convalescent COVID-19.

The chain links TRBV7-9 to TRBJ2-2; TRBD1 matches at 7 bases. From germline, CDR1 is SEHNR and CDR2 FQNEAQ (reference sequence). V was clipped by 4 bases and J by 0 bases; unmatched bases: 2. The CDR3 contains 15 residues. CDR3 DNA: TGTGCCAGCAGCTCCACAGGGGCGAACACCGGGGAGCTGTTTTTT. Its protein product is CASSSTGANTGELFF.

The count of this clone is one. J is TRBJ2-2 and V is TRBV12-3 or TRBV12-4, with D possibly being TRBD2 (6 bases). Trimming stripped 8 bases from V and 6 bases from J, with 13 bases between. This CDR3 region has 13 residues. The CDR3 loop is CASGAGWAGELFF. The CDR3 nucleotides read TGTGCCAGCGGAGCGGGCTGGGCCGGGGAGCTGTTTTTT.

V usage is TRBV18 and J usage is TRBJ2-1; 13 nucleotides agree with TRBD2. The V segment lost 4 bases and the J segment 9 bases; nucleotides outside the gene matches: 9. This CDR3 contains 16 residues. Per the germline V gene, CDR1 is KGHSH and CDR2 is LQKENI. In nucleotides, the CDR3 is TGTGCCAGCTCACTTCGGACTAGCGGGAGTAGTACTGAGCAGTTCTTC. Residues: CASSLRTSGSSTEQFF.

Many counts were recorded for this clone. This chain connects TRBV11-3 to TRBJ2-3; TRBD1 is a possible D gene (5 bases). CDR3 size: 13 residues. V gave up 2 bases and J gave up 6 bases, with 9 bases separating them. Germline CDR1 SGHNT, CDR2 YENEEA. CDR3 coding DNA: TGTGCCAGCAGCTTATCGAGACAGGATACGCAGTATTTT. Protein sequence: CASSLSRQDTQYF.

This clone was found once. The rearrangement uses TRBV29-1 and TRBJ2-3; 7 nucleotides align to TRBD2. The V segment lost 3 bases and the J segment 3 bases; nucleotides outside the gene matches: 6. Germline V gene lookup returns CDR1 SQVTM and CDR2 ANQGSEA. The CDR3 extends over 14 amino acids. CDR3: CSVDGRSGTDTQYF. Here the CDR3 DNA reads TGCAGCGTTGACGGGAGGAGTGGGACAGATACGCAGTATTTT.

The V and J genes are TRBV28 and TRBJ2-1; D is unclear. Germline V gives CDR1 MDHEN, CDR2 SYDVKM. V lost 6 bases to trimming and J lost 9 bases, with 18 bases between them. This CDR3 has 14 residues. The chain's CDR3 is CASSLPQSVGEQFF. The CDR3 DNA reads TGTGCCAGCAGCTTACCCCAGAGCGTCGGTGAGCAGTTCTTC.

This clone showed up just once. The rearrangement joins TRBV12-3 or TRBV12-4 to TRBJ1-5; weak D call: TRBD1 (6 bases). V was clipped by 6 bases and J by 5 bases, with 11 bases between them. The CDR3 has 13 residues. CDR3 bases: TGTGCCAGCAGCCTGGACAGTCATCAGCCCCAGCATTTT. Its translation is CASSLDSHQPQHF.

The DNA of the CDR3 is TGTGCCAGCAGTTACTTTCTCAGTCGGGAAACAAGCGGGGAGCTGTTTTTT. As protein: CASSYFLSRETSGELFF. The chain combines TRBV6-2 or TRBV6-3 with TRBJ2-2; possibly TRBD2 for D (5 bases). This CDR3 has 17 amino acids. V was pared by 1 base and J by 7 bases, with 19 bases between. Germline V lookup: CDR1 MNHEY, CDR2 SVGEGT.

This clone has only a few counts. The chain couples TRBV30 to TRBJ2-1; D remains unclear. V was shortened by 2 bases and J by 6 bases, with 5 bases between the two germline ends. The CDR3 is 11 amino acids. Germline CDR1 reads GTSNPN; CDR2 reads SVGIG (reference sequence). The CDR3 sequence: CAWSTSNEQFF. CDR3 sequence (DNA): TGTGCCTGGAGTACAAGCAATGAGCAGTTCTTC.

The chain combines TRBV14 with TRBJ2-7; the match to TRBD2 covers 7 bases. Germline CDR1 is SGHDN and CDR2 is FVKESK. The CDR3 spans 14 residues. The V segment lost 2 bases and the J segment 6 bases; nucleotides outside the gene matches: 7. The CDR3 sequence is CASSQSGRKREQYF. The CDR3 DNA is TGTGCCAGCAGCCAATCCGGGAGGAAGCGCGAGCAGTACTTC.

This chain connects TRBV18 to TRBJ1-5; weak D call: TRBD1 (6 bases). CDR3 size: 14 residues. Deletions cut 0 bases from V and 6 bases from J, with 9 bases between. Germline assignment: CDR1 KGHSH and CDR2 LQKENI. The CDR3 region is CASSPPAGVQPQHF. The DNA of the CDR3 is TGTGCCAGCTCACCACCGGCAGGGGTTCAGCCCCAGCATTTT. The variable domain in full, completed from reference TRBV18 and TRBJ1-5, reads NAGVMQNPRHLVRRRGQEARLRCSPMKGHSHVYWYRQLPEEGLKFMVYLQKENIIDESGMPKERFSAEFPKEGPSILRIQQVVRGDSAAYFCASSPPAGVQPQHFGDGTRLSIL.

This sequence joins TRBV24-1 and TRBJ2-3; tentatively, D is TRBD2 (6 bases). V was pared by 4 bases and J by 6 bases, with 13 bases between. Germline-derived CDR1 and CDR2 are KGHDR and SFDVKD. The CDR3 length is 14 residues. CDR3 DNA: TGTGCCACCAGTGAGGGCGGGGCCCGGGATACGCAGTATTTT. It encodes CATSEGGARDTQYF.

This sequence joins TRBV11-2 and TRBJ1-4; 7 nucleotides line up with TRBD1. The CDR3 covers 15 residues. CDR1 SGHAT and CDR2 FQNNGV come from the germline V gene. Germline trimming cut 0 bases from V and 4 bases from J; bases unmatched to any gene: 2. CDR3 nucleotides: TGTGCCAGCAGCTTAGAGGGACAGAGTAATGAAAAACTGTTTTTT. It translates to CASSLEGQSNEKLFF. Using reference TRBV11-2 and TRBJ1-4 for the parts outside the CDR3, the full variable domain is EAGVAQSPRYKIIEKRQSVAFWCNPISGHATLYWYQQILGQGPKLLIQFQNNGVVDDSQLPKDRFSAERLKGVDSTLKIQPAKLEDSAVYLCASSLEGQSNEKLFFGSGTQLSVL.

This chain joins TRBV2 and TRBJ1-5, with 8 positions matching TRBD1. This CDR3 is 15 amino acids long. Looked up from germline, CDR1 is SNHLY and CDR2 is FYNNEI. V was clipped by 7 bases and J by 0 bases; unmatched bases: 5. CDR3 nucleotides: TGTGCCAGCACTGGACAGGGCTATAGCAATCAGCCCCAGCATTTT. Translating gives CASTGQGYSNQPQHF.

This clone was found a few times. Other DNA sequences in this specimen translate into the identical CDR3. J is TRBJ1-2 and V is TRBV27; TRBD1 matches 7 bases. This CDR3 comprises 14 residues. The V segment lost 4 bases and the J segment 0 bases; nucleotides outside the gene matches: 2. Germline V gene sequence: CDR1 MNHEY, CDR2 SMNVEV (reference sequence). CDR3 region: CASSWDSTNYGYTF. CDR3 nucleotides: TGTGCCAGCAGTTGGGACAGTACTAACTATGGCTACACCTTC.

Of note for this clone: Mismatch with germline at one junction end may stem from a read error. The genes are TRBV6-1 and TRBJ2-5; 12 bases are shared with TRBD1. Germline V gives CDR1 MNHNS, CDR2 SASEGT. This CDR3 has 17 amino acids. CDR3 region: CASSQAGTGGGEETQYF. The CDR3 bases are TGTGCCAGCAGTCAAGCCGGGACAGGGGGCGGGGAAGAGACCCAGTACTTC.

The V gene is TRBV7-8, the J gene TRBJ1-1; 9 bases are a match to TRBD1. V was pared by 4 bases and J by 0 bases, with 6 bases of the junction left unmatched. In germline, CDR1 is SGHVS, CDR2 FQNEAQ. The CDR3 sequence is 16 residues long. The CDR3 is CASSSYRGRVNTEAFF. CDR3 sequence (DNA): TGTGCCAGCAGCTCCTACAGGGGGCGTGTGAACACTGAAGCTTTCTTT.

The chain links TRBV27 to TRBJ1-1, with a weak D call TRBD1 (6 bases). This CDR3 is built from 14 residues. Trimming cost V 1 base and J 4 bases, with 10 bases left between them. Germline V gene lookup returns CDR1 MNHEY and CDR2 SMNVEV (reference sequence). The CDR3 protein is CASSLFKGGTEAFF. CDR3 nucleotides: TGTGCCAGCAGTTTATTTAAAGGGGGCACTGAAGCTTTCTTT.

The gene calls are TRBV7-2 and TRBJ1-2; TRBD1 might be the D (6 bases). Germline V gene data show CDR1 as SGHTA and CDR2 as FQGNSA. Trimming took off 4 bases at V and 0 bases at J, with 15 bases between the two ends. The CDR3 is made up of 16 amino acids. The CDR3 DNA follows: TGTGCCAGCAGCTACAGACAGGAGGCGACTAACTATGGCTACACCTTC. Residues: CASSYRQEATNYGYTF.

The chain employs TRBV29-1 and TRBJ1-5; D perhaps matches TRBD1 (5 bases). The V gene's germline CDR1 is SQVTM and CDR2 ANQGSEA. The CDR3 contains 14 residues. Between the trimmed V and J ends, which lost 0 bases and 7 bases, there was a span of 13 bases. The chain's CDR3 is CSVEDSGIGQPQHF. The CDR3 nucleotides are TGCAGCGTTGAAGATTCAGGGATAGGGCAGCCCCAGCATTTT.

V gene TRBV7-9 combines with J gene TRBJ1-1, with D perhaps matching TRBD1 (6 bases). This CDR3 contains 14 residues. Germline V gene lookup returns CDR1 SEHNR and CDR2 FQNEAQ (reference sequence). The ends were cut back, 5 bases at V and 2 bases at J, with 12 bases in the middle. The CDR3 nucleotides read TGTGCCAGCAGCCCACAGGGAGATAACACTGAAGCTTTCTTT. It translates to CASSPQGDNTEAFF.

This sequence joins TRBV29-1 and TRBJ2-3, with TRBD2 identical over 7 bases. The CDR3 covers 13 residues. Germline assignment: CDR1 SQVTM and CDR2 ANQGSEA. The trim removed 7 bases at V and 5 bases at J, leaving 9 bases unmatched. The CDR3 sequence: CSGYRGVVDTQYF. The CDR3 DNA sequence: TGCAGCGGCTACCGGGGGGTCGTAGATACGCAGTATTTT.

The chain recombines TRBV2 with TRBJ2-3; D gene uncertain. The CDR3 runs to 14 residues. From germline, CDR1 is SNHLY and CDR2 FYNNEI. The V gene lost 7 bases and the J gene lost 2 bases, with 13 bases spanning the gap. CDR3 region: CASIASGPTDTQYF. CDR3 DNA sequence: TGTGCCAGCATTGCCTCGGGTCCCACAGATACGCAGTATTTT.

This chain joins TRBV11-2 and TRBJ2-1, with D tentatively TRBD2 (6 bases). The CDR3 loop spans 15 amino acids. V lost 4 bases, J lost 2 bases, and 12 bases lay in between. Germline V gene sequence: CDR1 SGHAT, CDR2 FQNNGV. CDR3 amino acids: CASSYSGAAYNEQFF. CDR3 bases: TGTGCCAGCAGCTATAGCGGAGCAGCCTACAATGAGCAGTTCTTC.

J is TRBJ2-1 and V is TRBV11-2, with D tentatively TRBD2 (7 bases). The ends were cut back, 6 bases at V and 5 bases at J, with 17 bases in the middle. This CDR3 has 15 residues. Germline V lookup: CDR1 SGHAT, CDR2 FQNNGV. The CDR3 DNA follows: TGTGCCAGCAGTTTCCGGGGGGCCCGACACAATGAGCAGTTCTTC. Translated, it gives CASSFRGARHNEQFF.